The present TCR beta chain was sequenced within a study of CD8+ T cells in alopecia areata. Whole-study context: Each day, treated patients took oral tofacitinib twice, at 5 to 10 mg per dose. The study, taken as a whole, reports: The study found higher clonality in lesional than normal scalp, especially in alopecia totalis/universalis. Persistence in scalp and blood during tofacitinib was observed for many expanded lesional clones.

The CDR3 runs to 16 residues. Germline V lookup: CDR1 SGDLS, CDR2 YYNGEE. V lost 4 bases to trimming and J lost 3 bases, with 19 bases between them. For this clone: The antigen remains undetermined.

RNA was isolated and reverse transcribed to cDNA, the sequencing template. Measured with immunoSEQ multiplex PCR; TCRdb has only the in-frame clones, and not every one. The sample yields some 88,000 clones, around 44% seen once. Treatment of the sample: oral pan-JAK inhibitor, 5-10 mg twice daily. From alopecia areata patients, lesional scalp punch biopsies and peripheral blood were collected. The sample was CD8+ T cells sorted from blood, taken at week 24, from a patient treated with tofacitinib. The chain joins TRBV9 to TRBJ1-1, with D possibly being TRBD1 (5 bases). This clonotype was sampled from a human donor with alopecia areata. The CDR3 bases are TGTGCCAGCAGCCCCGGACGGATCCTAGGGGACACTGAAGCTTTCTTT. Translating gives CASSPGRILGDTEAFF.